The 5 T cell receptor beta chains reported below all come from one sample, sequenced in a study of T cell changes during pregnancy in multiple sclerosis. Method: immunoSEQ multiplex PCR; TCRdb's copy keeps in-frame clones and lacks some. Here the sample spans around 39,000 clones, around nine tenths being singletons. The sequences come from CD8+ T cells from peripheral blood mononuclear cells, collected in the first trimester of pregnancy. The receptors were gathered from a female donor with multiple sclerosis, enrolled in a pregnancy study.

The V gene is TRBV7-9, the J gene TRBJ1-2, with D possibly being TRBD1 (5 bases). Trimming removed 4 bases from V and 6 bases from J, with 21 bases in between. The CDR3 contains 16 residues. CDR1 is SEHNR, CDR2 FQNEAQ, per germline (reference sequence). As DNA, the CDR3 is TGTGCCAGCAGCTCGCCTGTTAGGACACCAGCTAATGGCTACACCTTC. Protein sequence: CASSSPVRTPANGYTF. Variable domain in full (rest from reference TRBV7-9 and TRBJ1-2): DTGVSQNPRHKITKRGQNVTFRCDPISEHNRLYWYRQTLGQGPEFLTYFQNEAQLEKSRLLSDRFSAERPKGSFSTLEIQRTEQGDSAMYLCASSSPVRTPANGYTFGSGTRLTVV.

The chain is built from TRBV5-5 and TRBJ2-7; 9 positions agree with TRBD2. This CDR3 has 15 amino acids. The J segment lost 0 bases and the V segment lost 2 bases, leaving 3 bases of the junction unmatched. Germline assignment: CDR1 SGHKS and CDR2 YYEKEE (reference sequence). Here the CDR3 reads CASSFSGGHSYEQYF. The CDR3 coding sequence is TGTGCCAGCAGCTTTAGCGGGGGCCACTCCTACGAGCAGTACTTC.

V usage is TRBV19 and J usage is TRBJ1-1; TRBD1 might be the D (6 bases). The germline V and J ends were trimmed by 0 bases and 4 bases, with 18 bases remaining between them. From germline, CDR1 is LNHDA and CDR2 SQIVND (reference sequence). The CDR3 has 17 amino acids. The DNA for the CDR3 is TGTGCCAGTAGTATAGAACAGGGCGGCCGAGACGGCACTGAAGCTTTCTTT. This gives the protein CASSIEQGGRDGTEAFF.

The V gene is TRBV5-5, the J gene TRBJ1-1; D remains ambiguous. Looked up from germline, CDR1 is SGHKS and CDR2 is YYEKEE (reference sequence). The CDR3 extends over 14 amino acids. Between the trimmed V and J ends, which lost 2 bases and 0 bases, there was a span of 8 bases. Written as DNA, the CDR3 is TGTGCCAGCAGCTTATTGGCCTTGAACACTGAAGCTTTCTTT. Translating it yields CASSLLALNTEAFF.

V gene TRBV5-6 combines with J gene TRBJ1-2; a possible D gene is TRBD1 (5 bases). The CDR3 runs 14 residues. V lost 0 bases and J 4 bases, leaving 10 bases between the germline ends. Germline lookup yields CDR1 SGHDT and CDR2 YYEEEE. This chain's CDR3 is CASSLGTPLYGYTF. The CDR3 DNA sequence: TGTGCCAGCAGCTTGGGGACACCCCTCTATGGCTACACCTTC.